Presented here are 27 T cell receptor beta chains from one specimen sequenced in a study of T cells expressing NK-cell markers. For each CDR3 protein, TCRdb gives one entry from its re-call of the 5' RACE reads, without DNA. The sample has 200,000 to 300,000 distinct CDR3 sequences; the top ten hold around 4.2%. The sample was blood T cells: a sorted CD56 or NKG2C T cell subset, CD4+ or CD8+ T cells, or bulk PBMC T cells (not recorded which). The receptors stem from a woman between 18 and 70 years old in good health.

The chain combines TRBV20-1 with TRBJ2-7; TCRdb reports TRBD1, a call that lacks DNA to check it against. Germline CDR1 and CDR2: DFQATT and SNEGSKA (reference sequence). The CDR3 contains 13 residues. The CDR3: CSAREGTTYEQYF.

The chain's CDR3 is CASSIEGLPTYEQYF. J is TRBJ2-7 and V is TRBV19. Per germline, CDR1 LNHDA and CDR2 SQIVND (reference sequence). The CDR3 is 15 amino acids.

This chain joins TRBV7-2 and TRBJ2-5. The CDR3 loop spans 14 amino acids. Germline V gene sequence: CDR1 SGHTA, CDR2 FQGNSA. The CDR3 protein is CASSLLFGFETQYF.

The chain couples TRBV27 to TRBJ2-7; with no DNA, the TCRdb D assignment of TRBD2 cannot be verified. The germline CDR1 and CDR2 sequences are MNHEY and SMNVEV (reference sequence). The CDR3 has 16 residues. CDR3 amino acids: CASSSSPAVTSYEQYF.

This sequence joins TRBV20-1 and TRBJ1-2; absent DNA, TCRdb's TRBD1 call cannot be checked. The CDR3 is 14 residues long. Germline-derived CDR1 and CDR2 are DFQATT and SNEGSKA (reference sequence). CDR3 loop: CSARDLGQGGGYTF.

J is TRBJ2-3 and V is TRBV7-2. This CDR3 is 15 amino acids long. Germline CDR1 is SGHTA and CDR2 is FQGNSA. CDR3 sequence reads: CASSLAQRNTDTQYF.

The chain recombines TRBV24-1 with TRBJ2-1; TCRdb picks TRBD1, but there is no DNA to check that call. CDR3 size: 15 residues. Germline CDR1 and CDR2: KGHDR and SFDVKD. This chain's CDR3 is CATSDPPPQDNEQFF.

The V gene is TRBV4-3, the J gene TRBJ1-5; TCRdb calls TRBD1, which cannot be checked without DNA. There are 16 residues in the CDR3. CDR1 is LGHNA and CDR2 is YSLEER in the germline V gene. The chain's CDR3 is CASRRGGTGVNQPQHF.

This sequence joins TRBV7-2 and TRBJ1-1; TCRdb picks TRBD1, but there is no DNA to check that call. The germline V gene has CDR1 SGHTA and CDR2 FQGNSA. This CDR3 contains 13 residues. Here the CDR3 reads CASSLSGEGSAFF.

V usage is TRBV7-9 and J usage is TRBJ2-5; TCRdb calls TRBD2, which cannot be checked without DNA. From germline, CDR1 is SEHNR and CDR2 FQNEAQ (reference sequence). This CDR3 has 14 residues. The CDR3: CASSPAGGQETQYF.

This chain connects TRBV10-3 to TRBJ1-1. CDR1 is ENHRY, CDR2 SYGVKD, per germline. The CDR3 contains 14 residues. Here the CDR3 reads CAIKGRTEGTEAFF.

This chain uses TRBV7-2 with TRBJ2-1. CDR1 is SGHTA and CDR2 is FQGNSA in the germline V gene. CDR3 size: 12 residues. This CDR3 reads CASSLAFSEQFF.

This chain uses TRBV19 with TRBJ1-3; there is no DNA to check the TCRdb D call of TRBD1. The length of the CDR3 is 14 residues. CDR1 LNHDA and CDR2 SQIVND come from the germline V gene (reference sequence). The CDR3: CASSGRGSGNTIYF.

V is TRBV7-2 and J is TRBJ1-2; absent DNA, TCRdb's TRBD1 call cannot be checked. The CDR3 totals 15 residues. Germline-derived CDR1 and CDR2 are SGHTA and FQGNSA. CDR3 loop: CASSPGSFPNYGYTF.

The chain joins TRBV7-2 to TRBJ2-1; TCRdb's D call, TRBD2, is unchecked because there is no DNA. The germline CDR1 and CDR2 sequences are SGHTA and FQGNSA. The CDR3 covers 16 residues. The CDR3: CASSSRLAGTFGEQFF.

This sequence joins TRBV7-2 and TRBJ2-1. Per the germline V gene, CDR1 is SGHTA and CDR2 is FQGNSA. This CDR3 has 15 residues. This chain's CDR3 is CASSSGRISYNEQFF.

The V and J genes are TRBV5-1 and TRBJ2-2; the D gene TCRdb calls, TRBD1, cannot be checked with no DNA. The CDR3 sequence is 15 residues long. Germline lookup yields CDR1 SGHRS and CDR2 YFSETQ. The CDR3 sequence: CASSFLGAGSGELFF. Full variable domain (outside the CDR3, taken from reference TRBV5-1 and TRBJ2-2): KAGVTQTPRYLIKTRGQQVTLSCSPISGHRSVSWYQQTPGQGLQFLFEYFSETQRNKGNFPGRFSGRQFSNSRSEMNVSTLELGDSALYLCASSFLGAGSGELFFGEGSRLTVL.

The rearrangement uses TRBV7-9 and TRBJ1-5; TCRdb's D gene call, TRBD1, goes unchecked for lack of DNA. Germline CDR1 and CDR2: SEHNR and FQNEAQ (reference sequence). This CDR3 has 13 amino acids. CDR3: CARDRGGNQPQHF. Using reference TRBV7-9 and TRBJ1-5 for the parts outside the CDR3, the full variable domain is DTGVSQNPRHKITKRGQNVTFRCDPISEHNRLYWYRQTLGQGPEFLTYFQNEAQLEKSRLLSDRFSAERPKGSFSTLEIQRTEQGDSAMYLCARDRGGNQPQHFGDGTRLSIL.

The genes are TRBV20-1 and TRBJ2-4; the TCRdb call, TRBD1, lacks DNA for checking. Per the germline V gene, CDR1 is DFQATT and CDR2 is SNEGSKA (reference sequence). This CDR3 spans 11 amino acids. The CDR3 loop reads CSASKGDIQYF.

This sequence joins TRBV12-3 or TRBV12-4 and TRBJ1-2; the D gene TCRdb calls, TRBD1, cannot be checked with no DNA. The CDR3 totals 12 residues. CDR3 protein: CASAGEVSGYTF.

The chain combines TRBV12-3 or TRBV12-4 with TRBJ1-2; TCRdb's D gene call, TRBD1, goes unchecked for lack of DNA. The CDR3 length is 13 residues. The CDR3: CASSRGMDYGYTF.

This chain links TRBV6-2 or TRBV6-3 with TRBJ2-3; the TCRdb call, TRBD1, lacks DNA for checking. Germline CDR1 and CDR2: MNHEY and SVGEGT. CDR3 length equals 15 residues. The CDR3 region is CASSGGTGFTDTQYF.

V usage is TRBV6-1 and J usage is TRBJ2-7; the TRBD1 assignment by TCRdb is unverifiable without DNA. Germline CDR1 reads MNHNS; CDR2 reads SASEGT. This CDR3 has 14 amino acids. The CDR3 sequence is CASRTQGANYEQYF.

The rearrangement links TRBV20-1 to TRBJ1-4; the TCRdb call, TRBD1, lacks DNA for checking. Germline V gene data show CDR1 as DFQATT and CDR2 as SNEGSKA (reference sequence). The CDR3 is 14 residues long. Here the CDR3 reads CSAREGGRGEKLFF.

The chain is built from TRBV10-3 and TRBJ1-6; TCRdb's D gene call, TRBD1, goes unchecked for lack of DNA. The CDR3 spans 13 residues. CDR1 is ENHRY, CDR2 SYGVKD, per germline. CDR3 loop: CAARRGSDSPLHF.

The rearrangement joins TRBV7-9 to TRBJ2-1. The CDR3 totals 13 residues. CDR1 and CDR2 from the germline V gene are SEHNR and FQNEAQ (reference sequence). The CDR3 reads CASSLIAPNEQFF.

V and J are TRBV11-2 and TRBJ2-2; TCRdb lists TRBD2, though no DNA is available to test this call. The CDR3 contains 18 residues. Germline CDR1 and CDR2: SGHAT and FQNNGV. CDR3: CASSPHRRGGSNTGELFF.